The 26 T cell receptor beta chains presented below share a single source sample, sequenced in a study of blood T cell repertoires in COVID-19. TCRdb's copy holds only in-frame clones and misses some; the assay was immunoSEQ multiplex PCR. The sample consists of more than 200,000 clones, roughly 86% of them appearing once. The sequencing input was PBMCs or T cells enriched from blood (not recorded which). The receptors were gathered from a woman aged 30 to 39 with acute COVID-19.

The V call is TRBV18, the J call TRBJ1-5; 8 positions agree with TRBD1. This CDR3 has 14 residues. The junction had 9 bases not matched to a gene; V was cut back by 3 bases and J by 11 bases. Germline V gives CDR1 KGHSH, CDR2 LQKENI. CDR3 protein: CASSPQDRVSTQHF. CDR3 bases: TGTGCCAGCTCACCGCAGGACAGGGTATCGACCCAGCATTTT.

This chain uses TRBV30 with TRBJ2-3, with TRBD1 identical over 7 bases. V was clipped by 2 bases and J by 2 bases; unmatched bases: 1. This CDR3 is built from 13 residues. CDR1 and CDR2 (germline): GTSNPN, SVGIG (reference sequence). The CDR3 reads CAWSTGVTDTQYF. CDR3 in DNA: TGTGCCTGGAGTACAGGGGTCACAGATACGCAGTATTTT.

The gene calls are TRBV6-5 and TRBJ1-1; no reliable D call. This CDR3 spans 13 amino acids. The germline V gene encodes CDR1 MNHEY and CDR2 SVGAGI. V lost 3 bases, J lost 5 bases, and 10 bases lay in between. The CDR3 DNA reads TGTGCCAGCAGTTATTATGAGCGAACTGAAGCTTTCTTT. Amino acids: CASSYYERTEAFF.

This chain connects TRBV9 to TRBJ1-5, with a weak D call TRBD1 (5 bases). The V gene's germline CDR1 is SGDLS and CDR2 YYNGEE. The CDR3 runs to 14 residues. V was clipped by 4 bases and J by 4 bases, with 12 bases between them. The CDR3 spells CASSPRAGNQPQHF. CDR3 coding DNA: TGTGCCAGCAGCCCCCGTGCAGGGAATCAGCCCCAGCATTTT.

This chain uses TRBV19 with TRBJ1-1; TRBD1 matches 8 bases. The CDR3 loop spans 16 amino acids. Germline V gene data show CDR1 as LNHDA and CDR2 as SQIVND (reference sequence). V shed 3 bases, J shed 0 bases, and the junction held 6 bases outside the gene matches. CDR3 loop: CASSIPTGVMNTEAFF. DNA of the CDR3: TGTGCCAGTAGTATCCCGACAGGGGTCATGAACACTGAAGCTTTCTTT.

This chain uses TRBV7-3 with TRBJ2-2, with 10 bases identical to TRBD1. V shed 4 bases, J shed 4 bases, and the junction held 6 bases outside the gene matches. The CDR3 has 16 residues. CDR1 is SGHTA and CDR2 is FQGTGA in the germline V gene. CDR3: CASSSRGTGVTGELFF. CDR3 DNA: TGTGCCAGCAGCTCCCGTGGGACAGGGGTCACCGGGGAGCTGTTTTTT.

CDR3 residues: CASSVRDLNYGYTF. The CDR3 nucleotides read TGTGCCAGCAGCGTCCGAGATCTTAACTATGGCTACACCTTC. The gene calls are TRBV9 and TRBJ1-2; D uncertain. With 2 bases removed from V and 1 base from J, the gap between germline ends came to 9 bases. This CDR3 is 14 amino acids long. Germline V lookup: CDR1 SGDLS, CDR2 YYNGEE. Drawing the rest from reference TRBV9 and TRBJ1-2, the complete variable domain is DSGVTQTPKHLITATGQRVTLRCSPRSGDLSVYWYQQSLDQGLQFLIQYYNGEERAKGNILERFSAQQFPDLHSELNLSSLELGDSALYFCASSVRDLNYGYTFGSGTRLTVV.

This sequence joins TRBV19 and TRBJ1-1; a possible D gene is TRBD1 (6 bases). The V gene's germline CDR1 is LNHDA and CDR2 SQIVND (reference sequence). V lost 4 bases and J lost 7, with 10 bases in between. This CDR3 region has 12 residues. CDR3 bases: TGTGCCAGTAGTAGAACAGGGTTTGAAGCTTTCTTT. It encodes CASSRTGFEAFF.

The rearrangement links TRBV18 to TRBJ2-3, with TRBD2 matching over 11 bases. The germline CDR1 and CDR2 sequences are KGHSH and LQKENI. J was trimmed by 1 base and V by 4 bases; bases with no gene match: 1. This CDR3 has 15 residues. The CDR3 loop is CASSQLAGGTDTQYF. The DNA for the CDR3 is TGTGCCAGCTCACAACTAGCGGGGGGCACAGATACGCAGTATTTT.

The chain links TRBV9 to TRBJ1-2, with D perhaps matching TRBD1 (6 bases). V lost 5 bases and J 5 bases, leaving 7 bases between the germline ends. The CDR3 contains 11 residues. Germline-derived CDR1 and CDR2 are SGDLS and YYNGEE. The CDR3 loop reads CASSQGYGYTF. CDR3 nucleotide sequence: TGTGCCAGCAGTCAGGGGTATGGCTACACCTTC. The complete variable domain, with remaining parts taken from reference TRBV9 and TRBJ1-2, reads DSGVTQTPKHLITATGQRVTLRCSPRSGDLSVYWYQQSLDQGLQFLIQYYNGEERAKGNILERFSAQQFPDLHSELNLSSLELGDSALYFCASSQGYGYTFGSGTRLTVV.

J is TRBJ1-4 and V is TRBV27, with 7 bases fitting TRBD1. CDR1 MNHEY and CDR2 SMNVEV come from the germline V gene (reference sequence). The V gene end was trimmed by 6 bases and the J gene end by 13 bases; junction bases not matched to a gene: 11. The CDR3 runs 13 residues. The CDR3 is CASSRKIQGRLFF. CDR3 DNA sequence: TGTGCCAGCAGCCGGAAGATACAGGGGAGACTGTTTTTT.

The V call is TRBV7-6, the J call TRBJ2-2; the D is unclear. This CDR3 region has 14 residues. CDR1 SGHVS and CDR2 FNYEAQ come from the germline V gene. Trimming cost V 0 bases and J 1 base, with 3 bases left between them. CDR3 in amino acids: CASSLAQNTGELFF. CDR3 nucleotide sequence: TGTGCCAGCAGCTTAGCACAGAACACCGGGGAGCTGTTTTTT.

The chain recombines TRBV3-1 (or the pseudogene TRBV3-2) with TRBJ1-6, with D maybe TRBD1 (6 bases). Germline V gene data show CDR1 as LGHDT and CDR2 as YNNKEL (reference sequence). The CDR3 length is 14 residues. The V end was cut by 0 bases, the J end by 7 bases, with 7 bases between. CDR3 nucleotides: TGTGCCAGCAGCCAAGAAGGACAGAATTCACCCCTCCACTTT. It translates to CASSQEGQNSPLHF.

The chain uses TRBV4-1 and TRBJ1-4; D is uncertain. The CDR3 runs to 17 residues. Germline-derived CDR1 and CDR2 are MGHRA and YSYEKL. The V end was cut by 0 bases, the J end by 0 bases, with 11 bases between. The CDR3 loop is CASSQDGPISTNEKLFF. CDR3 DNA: TGCGCCAGCAGCCAAGATGGGCCCATATCAACTAATGAAAAACTGTTTTTT.

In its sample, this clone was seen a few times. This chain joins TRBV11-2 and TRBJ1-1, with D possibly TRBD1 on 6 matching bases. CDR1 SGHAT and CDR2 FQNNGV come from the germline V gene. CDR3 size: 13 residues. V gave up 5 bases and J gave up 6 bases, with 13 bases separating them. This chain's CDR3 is CASSGIWTAEAFF. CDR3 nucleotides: TGTGCCAGCAGCGGCATTTGGACAGCTGAAGCTTTCTTT.

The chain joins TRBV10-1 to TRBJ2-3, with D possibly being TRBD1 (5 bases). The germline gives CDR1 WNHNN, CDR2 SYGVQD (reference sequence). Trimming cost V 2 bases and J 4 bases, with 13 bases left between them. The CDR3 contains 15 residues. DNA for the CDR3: TGCGCCAGCAGTGAGAAATCCAGGGAAGCAGATACGCAGTATTTT. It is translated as CASSEKSREADTQYF.

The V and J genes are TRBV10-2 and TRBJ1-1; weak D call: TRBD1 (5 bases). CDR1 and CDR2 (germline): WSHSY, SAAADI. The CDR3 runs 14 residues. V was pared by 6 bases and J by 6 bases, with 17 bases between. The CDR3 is CASSTTRGGAEAFF. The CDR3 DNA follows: TGCGCCAGCAGCACCACCCGGGGGGGGGCTGAAGCTTTCTTT.

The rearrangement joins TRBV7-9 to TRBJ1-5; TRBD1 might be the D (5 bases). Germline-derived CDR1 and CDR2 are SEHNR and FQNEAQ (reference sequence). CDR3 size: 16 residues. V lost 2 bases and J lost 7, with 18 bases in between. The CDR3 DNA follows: TGTGCCAGCAGCTTATCCTGGCCGGGGGACGGGCAGCCCCAGCATTTT. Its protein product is CASSLSWPGDGQPQHF.

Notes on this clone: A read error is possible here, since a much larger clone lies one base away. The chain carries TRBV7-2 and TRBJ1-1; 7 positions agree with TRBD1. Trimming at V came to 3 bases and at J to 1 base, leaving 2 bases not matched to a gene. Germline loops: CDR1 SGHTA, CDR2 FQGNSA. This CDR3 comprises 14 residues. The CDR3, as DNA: TGTGCCAGCAGCTTCCGGACAGGGAACACTGAAGCTTTCTTT. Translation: CASSFRTGNTEAFF.

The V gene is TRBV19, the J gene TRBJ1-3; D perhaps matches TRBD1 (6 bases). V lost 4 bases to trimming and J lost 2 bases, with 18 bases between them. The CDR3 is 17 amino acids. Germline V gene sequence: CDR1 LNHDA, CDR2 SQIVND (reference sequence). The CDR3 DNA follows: TGTGCCAGTAGTACGATGCCGGGACAACCAACTGGAAACACCATATATTTT. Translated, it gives CASSTMPGQPTGNTIYF.

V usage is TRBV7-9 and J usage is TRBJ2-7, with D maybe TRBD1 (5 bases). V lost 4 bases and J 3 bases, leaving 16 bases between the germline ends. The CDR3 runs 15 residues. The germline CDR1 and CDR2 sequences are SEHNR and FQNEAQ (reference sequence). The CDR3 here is CASSSSEGALYEQYF. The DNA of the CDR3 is TGTGCCAGCAGCTCAAGCGAAGGGGCCCTCTACGAGCAGTACTTC.

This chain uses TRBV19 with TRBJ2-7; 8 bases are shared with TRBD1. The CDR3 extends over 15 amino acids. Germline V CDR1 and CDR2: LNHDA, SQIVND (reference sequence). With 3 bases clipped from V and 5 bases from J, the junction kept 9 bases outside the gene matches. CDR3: CASSITGDRLDEQYF. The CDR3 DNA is TGTGCCAGTAGTATTACGGGGGACAGGCTCGACGAGCAGTACTTC.

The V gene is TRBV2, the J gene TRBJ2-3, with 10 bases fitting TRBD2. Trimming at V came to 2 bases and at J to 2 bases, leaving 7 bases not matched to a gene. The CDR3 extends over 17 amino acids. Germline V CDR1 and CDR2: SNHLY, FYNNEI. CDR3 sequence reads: CASSEQGLAGATDTQYF. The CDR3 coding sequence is TGTGCCAGCAGTGAACAGGGGCTAGCGGGGGCCACAGATACGCAGTATTTT.

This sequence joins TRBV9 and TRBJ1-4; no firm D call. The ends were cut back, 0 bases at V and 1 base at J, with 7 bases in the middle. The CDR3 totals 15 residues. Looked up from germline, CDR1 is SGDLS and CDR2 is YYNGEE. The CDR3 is CASSVGSLTNEKLFF. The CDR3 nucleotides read TGTGCCAGCAGCGTAGGTAGCCTAACTAATGAAAAACTGTTTTTT. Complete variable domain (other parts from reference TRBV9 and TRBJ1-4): DSGVTQTPKHLITATGQRVTLRCSPRSGDLSVYWYQQSLDQGLQFLIQYYNGEERAKGNILERFSAQQFPDLHSELNLSSLELGDSALYFCASSVGSLTNEKLFFGSGTQLSVL.

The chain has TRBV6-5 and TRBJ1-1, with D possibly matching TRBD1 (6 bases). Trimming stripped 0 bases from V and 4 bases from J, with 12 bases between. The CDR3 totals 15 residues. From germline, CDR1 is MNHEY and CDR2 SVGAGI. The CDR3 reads CASSYSREGGTEAFF. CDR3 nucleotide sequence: TGTGCCAGCAGTTACTCTCGGGAGGGGGGCACTGAAGCTTTCTTT.

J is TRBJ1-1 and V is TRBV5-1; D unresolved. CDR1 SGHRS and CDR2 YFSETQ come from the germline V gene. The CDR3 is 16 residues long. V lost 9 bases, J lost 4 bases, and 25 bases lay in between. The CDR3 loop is CATQLGGRNRGTEAFF. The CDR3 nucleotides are TGCGCCACCCAGCTAGGTGGACGAAATCGGGGCACTGAAGCTTTCTTT.